These 3 T cell receptor beta chains were all obtained from the same sample, sequenced in a study of blood T cells in healthy people across ages (dated by TCRdb to the mid-2010s). The receptor library was made with 5' RACE. Sequenced on an Illumina HiSeq 2500. A second PCR of roughly 7 to 11 cycles was performed with a sample-barcoded 5' primer and a J-beta primer mix. TCRdb cleaned the public reads at Q25 with fastp, built clones with MiXCR and kept in-frame beta chains. Every entry covers one CDR3 protein and lists the most common genes and DNA from its rows. The sample table shows 550,000 to 700,000 distinct CDR3 sequences, and about 25% are seen once. Approximately 17% of the sample lies in the top ten. The sample consisted of blood. These receptors originate from a woman aged 70-85 years in good health.

This clonotype came up a few times. The chain joins TRBV13 to TRBJ2-1; 14 nucleotides align to TRBD2. The germline CDR1 and CDR2 sequences are PRHDT and FYEKMQ (reference sequence). The CDR3 sequence is 16 residues long. Losses at the gene ends were 4 bases for V and 6 bases for J; bases not matched to a gene: 5. Written as DNA, the CDR3 is TGTGCCAGCAGCTCGGGACTAGCGGGAGCGGGCAATGAGCAGTTCTTC. Protein product: CASSSGLAGAGNEQFF.

V gene TRBV12-3 or TRBV12-4 combines with J gene TRBJ1-1; 8 positions agree with TRBD1. This CDR3 comprises 15 residues. V was pared by 5 bases and J by 6 bases, with 11 bases of the junction left unmatched. The CDR3, as DNA: TGTGCCAGCAGTATATACTCGGACAGGGTGGCTGAAGCTTTCTTT. It specifies CASSIYSDRVAEAFF.

This chain links TRBV3-1 with TRBJ2-1; TRBD2 agrees at 9 bases. The CDR3 runs 16 residues. Per the germline V gene, CDR1 is LGHDT and CDR2 is YNNKEL (reference sequence). J was trimmed by 8 bases and V by 0 bases; bases with no gene match: 8. The CDR3 sequence is CASSQEWREGPYEQFF. Here the CDR3 DNA reads TGTGCCAGCAGCCAAGAGTGGCGGGAGGGCCCTTATGAGCAGTTCTTC.